This TCR beta chain was recovered during a study of PD-L1 blockade in urothelial cancer. The overall study: Atezolizumab, begun by patients in about 2014, was given at 1,200 mg intravenously every 3 weeks. Once treatment had started, blood was analyzed at 3 weeks (second dose) and again at 6 weeks.

Germline lookup yields CDR1 LGHNT and CDR2 FRNRAP. Trimming removed 6 bases at V and 3 bases at J, with 8 bases between. The CDR3 extends over 12 amino acids. Profiled with immunoSEQ multiplex PCR; TCRdb holds only in-frame clones, not every one. The repertoire has tens of thousands of clones, 70% to 85% of them found once; the top ten carry roughly 1.8%. Time point meaning: peripheral blood 6 weeks after treatment start. The clonotype originates from a man aged 45-65 years with urothelial cancer. Sequencing was performed on PBMCs, taken around atezolizumab (anti-PD-L1) treatment. The rearrangement uses TRBV12-5 and TRBJ1-2; D is unresolved. DNA of the CDR3: TGTGCTAGTGGCCTATCTCACTATGGCTACACCTTC. It is translated as CASGLSHYGYTF.